This T cell receptor (beta chain) was retrieved from a study of blood T cells in healthy people across ages. Regarding the study as a whole: Greater diversity and more naive CD4+ cells were seen in long-lived donors than in aged donors. In the absence of known donor CMV status, changes in expanded clonotypes were possibly confounded. As age increased, TCR beta diversity per million T cells fell in a roughly linear fashion.

Germline V gene sequence: CDR1 KGHSH, CDR2 LQKENI. This CDR3 contains 16 residues. V lost 1 base and J 5 bases, leaving 12 bases between the germline ends. A second PCR, run for about 7 to 11 cycles, used a sample-barcoded 5' primer plus a J-beta primer mix. TCRdb re-analysed the 5' RACE reads in MiXCR, keeping a single row per CDR3 protein. This sample has 650,000 to 800,000 distinct CDR3 sequences, with approximately 52% found just once. Every sample had a minimum of 6 million PBMCs isolated. On this clonotype itself: Antigen unknown.

This clonotype was obtained from an elderly woman in good health. V is TRBV18 and J is TRBJ1-6; unclear D gene. Sequenced: blood. The CDR3 here is CASSPQASTDNSPLHF. DNA of the CDR3: TGTGCCAGCTCACCACAAGCTTCTACGGATAATTCACCCCTCCACTTT.